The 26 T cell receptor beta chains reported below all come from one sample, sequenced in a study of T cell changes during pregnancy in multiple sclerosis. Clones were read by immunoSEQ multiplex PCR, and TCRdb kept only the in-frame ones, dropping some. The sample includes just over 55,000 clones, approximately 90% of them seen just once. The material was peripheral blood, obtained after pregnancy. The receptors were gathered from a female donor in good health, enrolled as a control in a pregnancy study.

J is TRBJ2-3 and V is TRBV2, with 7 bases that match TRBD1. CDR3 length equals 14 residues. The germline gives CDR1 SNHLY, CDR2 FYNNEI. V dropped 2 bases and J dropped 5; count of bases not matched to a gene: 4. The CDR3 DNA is TGTGCCAGCAGTGAAAGGGGGCTAGGAGATACGCAGTATTTT. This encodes CASSERGLGDTQYF.

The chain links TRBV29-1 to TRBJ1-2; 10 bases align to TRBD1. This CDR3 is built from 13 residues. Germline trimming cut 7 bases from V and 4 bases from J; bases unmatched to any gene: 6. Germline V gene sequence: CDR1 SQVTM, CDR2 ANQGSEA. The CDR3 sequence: CSAKTGGIYGYTF. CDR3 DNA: TGCAGCGCAAAGACAGGGGGCATCTATGGCTACACCTTC.

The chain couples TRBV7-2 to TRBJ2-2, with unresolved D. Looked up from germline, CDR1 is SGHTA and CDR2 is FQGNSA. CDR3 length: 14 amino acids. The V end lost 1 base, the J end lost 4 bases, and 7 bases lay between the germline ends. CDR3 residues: CASSLGPGTGELFF. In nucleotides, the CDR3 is TGTGCCAGCAGCTTAGGTCCGGGCACCGGGGAGCTGTTTTTT.

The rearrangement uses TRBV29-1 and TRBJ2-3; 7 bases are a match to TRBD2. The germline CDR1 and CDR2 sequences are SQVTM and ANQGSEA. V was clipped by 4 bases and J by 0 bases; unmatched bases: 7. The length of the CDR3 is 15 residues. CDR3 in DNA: TGCAGCGTTGTAGGGACTACCCAAAGCACAGATACGCAGTATTTT. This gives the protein CSVVGTTQSTDTQYF.

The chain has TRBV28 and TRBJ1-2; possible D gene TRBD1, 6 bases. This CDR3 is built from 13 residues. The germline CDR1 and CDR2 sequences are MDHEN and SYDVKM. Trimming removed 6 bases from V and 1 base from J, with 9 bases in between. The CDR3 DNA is TGTGCCAGCAGGGTACAGGGTAACTATGGCTACACCTTC. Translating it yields CASRVQGNYGYTF.

CDR3 in DNA: TGTGCCAGCAGGGTGACATACCATAGCAATCAGCCCCAGCATTTT. Encoded protein: CASRVTYHSNQPQHF. The chain links TRBV6-5 to TRBJ1-5; no reliable D call. Deletions cut 6 bases from V and 0 bases from J, with 12 bases between. CDR3 size: 15 residues. The germline gives CDR1 MNHEY, CDR2 SVGAGI.

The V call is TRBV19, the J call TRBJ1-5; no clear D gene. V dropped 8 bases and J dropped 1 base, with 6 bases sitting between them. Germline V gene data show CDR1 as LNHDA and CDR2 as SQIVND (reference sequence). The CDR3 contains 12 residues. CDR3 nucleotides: TGTGCCAGTGCGTACAGCAATCAGCCCCAGCATTTT. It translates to CASAYSNQPQHF.

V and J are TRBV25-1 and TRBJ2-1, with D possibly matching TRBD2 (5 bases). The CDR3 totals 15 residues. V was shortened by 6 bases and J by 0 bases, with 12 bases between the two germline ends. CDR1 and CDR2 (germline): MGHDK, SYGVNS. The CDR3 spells CASSEGGSSYNEQFF. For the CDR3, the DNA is TGTGCCAGCAGCGAAGGAGGAAGCTCCTACAATGAGCAGTTCTTC.

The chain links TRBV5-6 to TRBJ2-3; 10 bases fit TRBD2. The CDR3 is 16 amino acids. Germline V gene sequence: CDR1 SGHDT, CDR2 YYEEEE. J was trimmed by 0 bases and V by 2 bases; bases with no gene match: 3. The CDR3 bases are TGTGCCAGCAGCTTAACTAGCGGGGACAGCACAGATACGCAGTATTTT. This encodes CASSLTSGDSTDTQYF.

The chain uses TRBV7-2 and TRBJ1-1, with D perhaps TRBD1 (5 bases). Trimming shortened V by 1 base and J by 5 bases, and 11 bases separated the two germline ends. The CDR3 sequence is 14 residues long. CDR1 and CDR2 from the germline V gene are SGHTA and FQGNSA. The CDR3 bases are TGTGCCAGCAGCTTAGACTACAGGTATACTGAAGCTTTCTTT. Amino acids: CASSLDYRYTEAFF.

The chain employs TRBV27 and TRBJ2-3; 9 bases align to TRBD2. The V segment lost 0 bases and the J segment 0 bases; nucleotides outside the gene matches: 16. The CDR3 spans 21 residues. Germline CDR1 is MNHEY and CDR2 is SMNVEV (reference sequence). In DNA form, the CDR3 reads TGTGCCAGCAGTTTATCCCGACTGAGCGGGAGGCTCCCCGGAAGCACAGATACGCAGTATTTT. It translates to CASSLSRLSGRLPGSTDTQYF.

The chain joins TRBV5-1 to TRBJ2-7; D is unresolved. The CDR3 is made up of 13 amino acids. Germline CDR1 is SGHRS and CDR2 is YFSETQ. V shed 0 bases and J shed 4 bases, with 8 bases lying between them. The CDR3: CASSLDSLYEQYF. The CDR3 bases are TGCGCCAGCAGCTTGGACAGTCTTTACGAGCAGTACTTC.

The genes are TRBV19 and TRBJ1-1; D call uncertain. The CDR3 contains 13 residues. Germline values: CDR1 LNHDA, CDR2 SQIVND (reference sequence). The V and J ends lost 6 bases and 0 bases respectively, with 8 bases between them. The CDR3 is CASSGFLNTEAFF. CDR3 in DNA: TGTGCCAGTAGCGGGTTCTTGAACACTGAAGCTTTCTTT. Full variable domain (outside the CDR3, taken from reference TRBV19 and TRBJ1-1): DGGITQSPKYLFRKEGQNVTLSCEQNLNHDAMYWYRQDPGQGLRLIYYSQIVNDFQKGDIAEGYSVSREKKESFPLTVTSAQKNPTAFYLCASSGFLNTEAFFGQGTRLTVV.

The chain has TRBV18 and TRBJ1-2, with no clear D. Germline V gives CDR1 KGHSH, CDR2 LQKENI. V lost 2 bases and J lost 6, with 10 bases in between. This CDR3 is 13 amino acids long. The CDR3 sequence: CASSPNWEDGYTF. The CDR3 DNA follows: TGTGCCAGCTCACCAAATTGGGAGGATGGCTACACCTTC. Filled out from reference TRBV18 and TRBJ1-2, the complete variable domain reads NAGVMQNPRHLVRRRGQEARLRCSPMKGHSHVYWYRQLPEEGLKFMVYLQKENIIDESGMPKERFSAEFPKEGPSILRIQQVVRGDSAAYFCASSPNWEDGYTFGSGTRLTVV.

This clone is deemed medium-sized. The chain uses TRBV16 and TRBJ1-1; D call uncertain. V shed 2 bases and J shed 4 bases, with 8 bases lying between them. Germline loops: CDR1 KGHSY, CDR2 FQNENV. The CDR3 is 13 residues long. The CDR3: CASSQMSSTEAFF. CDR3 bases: TGTGCCAGCAGCCAAATGAGTTCCACTGAAGCTTTCTTT.

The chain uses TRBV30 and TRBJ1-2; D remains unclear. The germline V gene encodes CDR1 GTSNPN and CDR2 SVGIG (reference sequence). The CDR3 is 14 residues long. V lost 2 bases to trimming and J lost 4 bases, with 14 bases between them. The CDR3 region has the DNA TGTGCCTGGAGTACCCCTGGCGGATTCTATGGCTACACCTTC. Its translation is CAWSTPGGFYGYTF.

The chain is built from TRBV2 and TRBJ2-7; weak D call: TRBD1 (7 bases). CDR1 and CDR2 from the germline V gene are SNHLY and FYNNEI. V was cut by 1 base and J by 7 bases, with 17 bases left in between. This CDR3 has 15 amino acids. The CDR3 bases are TGTGCCAGCAGTGAAGGGGCAGGGGGGATTAGGGAGCAGTACTTC. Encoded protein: CASSEGAGGIREQYF.

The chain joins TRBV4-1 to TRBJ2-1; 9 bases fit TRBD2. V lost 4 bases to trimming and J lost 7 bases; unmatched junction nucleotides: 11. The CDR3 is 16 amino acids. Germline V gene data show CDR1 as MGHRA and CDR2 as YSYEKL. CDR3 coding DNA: TGCGCCAGCAGCCCGGGAGGGACTAGCTTAAATAATGAGCAGTTCTTC. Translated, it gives CASSPGGTSLNNEQFF.

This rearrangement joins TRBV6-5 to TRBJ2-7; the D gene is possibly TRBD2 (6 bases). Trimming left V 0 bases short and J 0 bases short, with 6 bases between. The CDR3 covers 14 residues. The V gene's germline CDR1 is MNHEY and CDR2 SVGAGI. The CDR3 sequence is CASSYSGGSYEQYF. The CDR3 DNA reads TGTGCCAGCAGTTACTCGGGGGGCTCCTACGAGCAGTACTTC.

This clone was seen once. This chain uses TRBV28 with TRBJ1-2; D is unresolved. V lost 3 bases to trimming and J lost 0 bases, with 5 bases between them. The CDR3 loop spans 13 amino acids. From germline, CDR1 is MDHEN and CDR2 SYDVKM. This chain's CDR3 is CASSLQTNYGYTF. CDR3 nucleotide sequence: TGTGCCAGCAGTTTGCAGACTAACTATGGCTACACCTTC.

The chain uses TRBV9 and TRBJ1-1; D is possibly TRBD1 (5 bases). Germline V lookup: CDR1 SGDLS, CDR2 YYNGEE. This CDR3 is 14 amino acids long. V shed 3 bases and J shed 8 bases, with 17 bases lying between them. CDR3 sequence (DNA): TGTGCCAGCAGCGCCGCAATGGAGGGGAGAGAAGCTTTCTTT. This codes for CASSAAMEGREAFF.

In nucleotides, the CDR3 is TGTGCCGGGAGGGCGGAAGCTTTCTCCTCTGGAAACACCATATATTTT. Translation: CAGRAEAFSSGNTIYF. The chain recombines TRBV9 with TRBJ1-3, with unresolved D. The CDR3 totals 16 residues. Looked up from germline, CDR1 is SGDLS and CDR2 is YYNGEE. Trimming cost V 10 bases and J 0 bases, with 20 bases left between them.

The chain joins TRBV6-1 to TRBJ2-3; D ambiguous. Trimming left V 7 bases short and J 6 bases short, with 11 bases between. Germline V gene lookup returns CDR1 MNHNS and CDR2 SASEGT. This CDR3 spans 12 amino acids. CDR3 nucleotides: TGTGCCAGCACCCCGACTCGTGATACGCAGTATTTT. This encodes CASTPTRDTQYF.

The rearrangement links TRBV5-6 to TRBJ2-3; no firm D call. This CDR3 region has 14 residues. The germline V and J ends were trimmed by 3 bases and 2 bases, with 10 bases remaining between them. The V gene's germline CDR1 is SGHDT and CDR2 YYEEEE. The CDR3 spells CASSSHTTTDTQYF. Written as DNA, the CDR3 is TGTGCCAGCAGCTCTCATACTACCACAGATACGCAGTATTTT.

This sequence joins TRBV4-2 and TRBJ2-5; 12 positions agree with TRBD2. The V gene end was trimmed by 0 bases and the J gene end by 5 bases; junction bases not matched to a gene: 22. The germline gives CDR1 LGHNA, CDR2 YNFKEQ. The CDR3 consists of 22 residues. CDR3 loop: CASSQDRGLGLAGQPNRETQYF. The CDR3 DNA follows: TGTGCCAGCAGCCAAGATCGTGGGCTAGGACTAGCGGGACAACCAAATCGGGAGACCCAGTACTTC.

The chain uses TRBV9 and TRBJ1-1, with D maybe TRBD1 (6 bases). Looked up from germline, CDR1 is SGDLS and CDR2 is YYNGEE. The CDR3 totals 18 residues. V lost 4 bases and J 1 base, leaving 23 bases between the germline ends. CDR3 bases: TGTGCCAGCAGCCCGAAGGGACATCTCACAGAAGGGAACACTGAAGCTTTCTTT. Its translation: CASSPKGHLTEGNTEAFF.